The present T cell receptor beta chain was sequenced within a study of OX40 agonist ivuxolimab in advanced cancers. Overall study context: Every 2 weeks, patients got intravenous ivuxolimab at one of six dose levels (0.01-10 mg/kg). Previous treatment with anti-PD-1, anti-PD-L1 or anti-CTLA-4 therapy was allowed; about 40% had received some. Study outcomes and limitations: Patients who responded partially at 0.1-3.0 mg/kg showed clonal expansion ranking among the lowest.

Repertoires were generated with immunoSEQ multiplex PCR, while TCRdb's copy carries only in-frame clones and drops some. The profile shows roughly 100,000 clones, about 92% of them singletons. V lost 0 bases to trimming and J lost 3 bases, with 7 bases between them. Germline CDR1 SGHKS, CDR2 YYEKEE (reference sequence). The CDR3 consists of 14 residues. About this clone itself: Its antigen is not identified.

Exclusion of a patient followed from autoimmune disease history or systemic immunosuppression. The V and J genes are TRBV5-5 and TRBJ1-5; no firm D call. The clonotype comes from an adult with an advanced solid tumor such as melanoma, head and neck, liver or kidney cancer. The sample consisted of CD4+ or CD8+ T cells sorted from blood, taken in a trial of the OX40 agonist ivuxolimab. Written as DNA, the CDR3 is TGTGCCAGCAGCTTGGAGCAGATCAATCAGCCCCAGCATTTT. This sequence encodes CASSLEQINQPQHF.